These T cell receptor beta chains were read from a single sample in a study of T cells in localized non-small cell lung cancer. Profiled with immunoSEQ multiplex PCR; TCRdb holds only in-frame clones, not every one. The profile shows some 1,500 clones, roughly 31% of them singletons. This specimen consisted of lung tumor tissue, obtained before any cancer treatment. These receptors were taken from a man aged 40 to 70 with stage II lung adenocarcinoma. The CDR3 runs from the conserved cysteine through the conserved F or W. The order of the fields is CDR3 length, V gene, D gene, clone size, J gene, CDR3 protein, CDR3 DNA. The D gene is left open where the match is weak. Clone size is stated in some rows and not others, as once, few, many or a class when expanded.

>16|TRBV28|TRBD1|NA|TRBJ1-2
CASSLPGTGGGYGYTF
TGTGCCAGCAGTCTTCCCGGGACAGGGGGCGGGTATGGCTACACCTTC
>16|TRBV6-8|NA|few|TRBJ2-7
CASLSPIRVGPYEQYF
TGTGCCAGTTTATCGCCGATCAGGGTAGGCCCCTACGAGCAGTACTTC
>14|TRBV2|TRBD2|NA|TRBJ2-5
CASSALAGVQTQYF
TGTGCCAGCAGTGCCCTAGCGGGAGTCCAGACCCAGTACTTC
>14|TRBV7-7|NA|few|TRBJ1-2
CASSLEEGRYGYTF
TGTGCCAGCAGCTTAGAGGAGGGGCGCTATGGCTACACCTTC
>17|TRBV15|NA|few|TRBJ2-1
CATSRLTGPSAINEQFF
TGTGCCACCAGCAGGCTTACCGGGCCTAGCGCTATCAATGAGCAGTTCTTC
>12|TRBV2|TRBD1|NA|TRBJ1-2
CASRGQGQGYTF
TGTGCCAGCAGGGGACAGGGTCAAGGCTACACCTTC
>13|TRBV29-1|NA|NA|TRBJ2-7
CSVELGEFSEQYF
TGCAGCGTTGAATTGGGGGAGTTCTCCGAGCAGTACTTC
>15|TRBV18|NA|NA|TRBJ1-5
CANSPLQASNQPQHF
TGTGCCAACTCACCATTACAGGCCAGCAATCAGCCCCAGCATTTT
>16|TRBV1|NA|NA|TRBJ2-2
CASSPGAQPNTGELFF
TGCGCCAGCAGCCCGGGGGCACAGCCGAACACCGGGGAGCTGTTTTTT
>13|TRBV14|TRBD1|NA|TRBJ1-1
CASSQGGITEAFF
TGTGCCAGCAGTCAAGGGGGCATCACTGAAGCTTTCTTT
>15|TRBV14|NA|large|TRBJ2-5
CASSPPRSPRETQYF
TGTGCCAGCAGCCCCCCTAGATCCCCTCGAGAGACCCAGTACTTC
>15|TRBV14|TRBD1|large|TRBJ1-1
CASSPGTGVYTEAFF
TGTGCCAGCAGCCCGGGGACAGGAGTTTACACTGAAGCTTTCTTT
>13|TRBV10-2|TRBD1|NA|TRBJ1-4
CASRRQGDEKLFF
TGCGCCAGCCGTCGGCAGGGGGATGAAAAACTGTTTTTT
>13|TRBV10-3|TRBD1|few|TRBJ2-3
CATRGLGADTQYF
TGTGCCACAAGGGGGCTAGGCGCAGATACGCAGTATTTT
>14|TRBV18|NA|NA|TRBJ2-2
CASSADGGTGELFF
TGTGCCAGCTCAGCTGACGGGGGCACCGGGGAGCTGTTTTTT
>14|TRBV6-8|TRBD2|few|TRBJ2-1
CASMGTSGYNEQFF
TGTGCCAGCATGGGGACTAGCGGTTACAATGAGCAGTTCTTC
>15|TRBV11-3|TRBD2|NA|TRBJ2-7
CASSLTASGGYEQYF
TGTGCCAGCAGCTTAACGGCTAGCGGGGGCTACGAGCAGTACTTC
>15|TRBV11-3|NA|few|TRBJ2-1
CASSSRDTSYNEQFF
TGTGCCAGCAGCTCCCGGGACACTTCCTACAATGAGCAGTTCTTC
>14|TRBV15|TRBD1|NA|TRBJ1-2
CATSRDGTGQGYTF
TGTGCCACCAGCAGAGATGGGACAGGGCAGGGCTACACCTTC
>15|TRBV6-8|NA|NA|TRBJ2-3
CASSYLLRGTDTQYF
TGTGCCAGCAGTTACTTGTTGAGGGGCACAGATACGCAGTATTTT
>16|TRBV15|NA|NA|TRBJ1-2
CATSRGPADRGGGYTF
TGTGCCACCAGCAGAGGCCCCGCCGACAGAGGAGGGGGCTACACCTTC
>13|TRBV19|NA|NA|TRBJ2-2
CASSIPNGGELFF
TGTGCCAGTAGTATCCCGAACGGGGGGGAGCTGTTTTTT
>14|TRBV19|TRBD1|few|TRBJ1-2
CASIGGTENYGYTF
TGTGCCAGTATAGGCGGGACAGAGAACTATGGCTACACCTTC
>14|TRBV29-1|TRBD1|NA|TRBJ1-5
CSVEDRQGYQPQHF
TGCAGCGTTGAAGATCGACAGGGTTATCAGCCCCAGCATTTT
>11|TRBV30|NA|NA|TRBJ2-1
CAWKASNEQFF
TGTGCCTGGAAGGCGTCGAATGAGCAGTTCTTC
>14|TRBV28|NA|NA|TRBJ1-2
CASSLGGSRIGYTF
TGTGCCAGCAGTTTAGGGGGGTCGCGGATAGGCTACACCTTC
>13|TRBV7-2|NA|medium-sized|TRBJ1-1
CASRLSHRAEAFF
TGTGCCAGCAGGCTCTCTCACAGGGCGGAAGCTTTCTTT
>17|TRBV11-3|NA|few|TRBJ1-6
CASSLGRMSSYNSPLHF
TGTGCCAGCAGCCTCGGACGGATGAGCTCCTATAATTCACCCCTCCACTTT
>13|TRBV6-8|NA|large|TRBJ2-2
CASSARGPGELFF
TGTGCCAGCAGTGCGAGGGGCCCCGGGGAGCTGTTTTTT
>16|TRBV6-8|NA|NA|TRBJ2-5
CASSSTGRGNQETQYF
TGTGCCAGCTCCAGTACGGGTCGGGGGAACCAAGAGACCCAGTACTTC
>14|TRBV6-8|TRBD1|NA|TRBJ2-3
CASSDRGGTDTQYF
TGTGCCAGCAGTGACAGGGGTGGCACAGATACGCAGTATTTT
>14|TRBV29-1|TRBD2|NA|TRBJ2-7
CRIVNWSGRYEQYF
TGCAGGATTGTGAATTGGAGCGGGAGGTACGAGCAGTACTTC
>14|TRBV30|NA|few|TRBJ1-2
CAWRIPGGLRGYTF
TGTGCCTGGAGAATTCCTGGAGGGTTAAGAGGCTACACCTTC
>15|TRBV9|NA|NA|TRBJ1-2
CASSYTGGANYGYTF
TGTGCCAGCAGTTATACTGGCGGGGCTAACTATGGCTACACCTTC
>14|TRBV11-3|NA|few|TRBJ1-2
CASSLVRNNYGYTF
TGTGCCAGCAGCTTAGTGCGTAATAACTATGGCTACACCTTC
>14|TRBV1|NA|NA|TRBJ1-4
CASSQEGYGEKLFF
TGCGCCAGCAGCCAAGAGGGATACGGGGAAAAACTGTTTTTT
>16|TRBV30|TRBD1|NA|TRBJ1-4
CAWSAGTGFTNEKLFF
TGTGCCTGGAGTGCCGGGACAGGGTTTACTAATGAAAAACTGTTTTTT
>13|TRBV12-5|NA|few|TRBJ1-2
CASALDVNYGYTF
TGTGCTAGTGCACTGGACGTTAACTATGGCTACACCTTC
>14|TRBV11-3|NA|NA|TRBJ2-5
CASSGKLTMETQYF
TGTGCCAGCAGTGGGAAACTCACAATGGAGACCCAGTACTTC
>15|TRBV6-8|NA|NA|TRBJ2-3
CASSKLGSDTDTQYF
TGTGCCAGCAGTAAACTAGGTTCTGACACAGATACGCAGTATTTT
>12|TRBV28|NA|hyperexpanded|TRBJ1-1
CASAKGGLGAFF
TGTGCCAGCGCTAAGGGAGGCCTGGGGGCTTTCTTT
>15|TRBV19|NA|NA|TRBJ1-2
CASSMGAGTIYGYTF
TGTGCCAGTAGTATGGGGGCAGGTACGATCTATGGCTACACCTTC
>14|TRBV6-8|NA|medium-sized|TRBJ2-1
CAIKEVSSYNEQFF
TGTGCCATCAAAGAAGTGAGCTCCTACAATGAGCAGTTCTTC
>15|TRBV6-1|TRBD2|few|TRBJ2-3
CASSEERGGTDTQYF
TGTGCCAGCAGTGAAGAGCGGGGGGGCACAGATACGCAGTATTTT
>13|TRBV28|NA|few|TRBJ1-4
CASSLDGLEKLFF
TGTGCCAGCAGTTTAGACGGACTTGAAAAACTGTTTTTT
>13|TRBV6-8|TRBD1|NA|TRBJ2-4
CASARTGVNIQYF
TGTGCCAGCGCCCGGACAGGGGTAAACATTCAGTACTTC
>15|TRBV29-1|NA|NA|TRBJ2-3
CSAFDHRRYTDTQYF
TGCAGCGCCTTCGACCATCGAAGGTACACAGATACGCAGTATTTT
>14|TRBV19|NA|large|TRBJ2-1
CASTAGRSYNEQFF
TGTGCCAGTACCGCAGGAAGGAGTTACAATGAGCAGTTCTTC
>13|TRBV6-8|TRBD1|NA|TRBJ2-7
CASKRQGSYEQYF
TGTGCCAGCAAGAGACAGGGGTCCTACGAGCAGTACTTT